This T cell receptor (beta chain) derives from a study of blood T cell repertoires in COVID-19. Study overall: Material from acute and convalescent COVID-19 was sourced from the United States, Italy and Spain.

Germline-derived CDR1 and CDR2 are KGHSH and LQKENI. The CDR3 contains 14 residues. The V gene end was trimmed by 6 bases and the J gene end by 3 bases; junction bases not matched to a gene: 7. Per the original methods: Reference gene primer amplification gave estimated nucleated cell counts. TCRdb's copy holds only in-frame clones and misses some; the assay was immunoSEQ multiplex PCR. That table is the source of V, J and clone size, and D and trimming were worked out from the DNA. Here the sample spans approximately 670,000 clones, approximately 90% being singletons. This receptor was identified in a woman between 18 and 30 years old with acute or convalescent COVID-19. The chain carries TRBV18 and TRBJ2-7; 8 nucleotides match TRBD1. The sequenced material came from peripheral blood. CDR3 bases: TGTGCCAGCTCGACGGGGGACAGGATCTACGAGCAGTACTTC. Translated, it gives CASSTGDRIYEQYF.